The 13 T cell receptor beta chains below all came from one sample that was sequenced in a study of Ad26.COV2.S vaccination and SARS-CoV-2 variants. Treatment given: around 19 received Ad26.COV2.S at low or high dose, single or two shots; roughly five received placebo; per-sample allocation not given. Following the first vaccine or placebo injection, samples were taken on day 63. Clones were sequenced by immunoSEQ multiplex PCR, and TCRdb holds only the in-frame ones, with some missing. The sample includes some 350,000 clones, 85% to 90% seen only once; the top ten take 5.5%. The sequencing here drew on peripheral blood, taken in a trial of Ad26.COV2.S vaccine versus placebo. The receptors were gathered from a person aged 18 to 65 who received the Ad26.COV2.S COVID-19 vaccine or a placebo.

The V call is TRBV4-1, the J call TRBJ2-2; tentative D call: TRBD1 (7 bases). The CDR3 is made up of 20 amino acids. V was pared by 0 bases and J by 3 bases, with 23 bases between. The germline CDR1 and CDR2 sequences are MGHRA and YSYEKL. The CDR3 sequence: CASSQEGSRRGRRDTGELFF. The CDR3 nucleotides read TGCGCCAGCAGCCAAGAGGGGTCTAGGAGGGGGCGCCGGGACACCGGGGAGCTGTTTTTT.

CDR3 amino acids: CASTLGLEYEQFF. The CDR3 DNA reads TGTGCCAGCACCTTGGGACTAGAGTATGAGCAGTTCTTC. This sequence joins TRBV6-5 and TRBJ2-1, with 8 positions matching TRBD2. The trim removed 7 bases at V and 8 bases at J, leaving 7 bases unmatched. Per the germline V gene, CDR1 is MNHEY and CDR2 is SVGAGI. The CDR3 has 13 residues.

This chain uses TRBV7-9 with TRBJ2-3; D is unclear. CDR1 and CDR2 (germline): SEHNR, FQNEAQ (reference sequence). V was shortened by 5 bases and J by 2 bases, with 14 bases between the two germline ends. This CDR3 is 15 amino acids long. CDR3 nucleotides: TGTGCCAGCAGCGAGCTAGTGGTTCCCACAGATACGCAGTATTTT. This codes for CASSELVVPTDTQYF.

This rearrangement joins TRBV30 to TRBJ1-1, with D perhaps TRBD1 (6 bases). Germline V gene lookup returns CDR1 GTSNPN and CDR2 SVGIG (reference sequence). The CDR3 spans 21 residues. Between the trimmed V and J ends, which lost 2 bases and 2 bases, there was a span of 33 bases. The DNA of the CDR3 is TGTGCCTGGAGTCTTTCGTCCCTAGACTCATGGGGGCACGATATTAACACTGAAGCTTTCTTT. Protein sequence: CAWSLSSLDSWGHDINTEAFF.

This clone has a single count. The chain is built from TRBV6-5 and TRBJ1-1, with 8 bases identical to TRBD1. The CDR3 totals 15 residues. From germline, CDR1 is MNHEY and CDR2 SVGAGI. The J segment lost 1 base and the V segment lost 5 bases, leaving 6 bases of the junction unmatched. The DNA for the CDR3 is TGTGCCAGCAGTCGCCAAGACAGGGGGAACACTGAAGCTTTCTTT. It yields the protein CASSRQDRGNTEAFF.

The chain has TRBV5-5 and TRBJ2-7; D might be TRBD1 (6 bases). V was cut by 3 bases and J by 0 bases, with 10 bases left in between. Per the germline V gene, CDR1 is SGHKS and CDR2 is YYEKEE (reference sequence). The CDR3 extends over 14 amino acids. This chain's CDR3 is CASSSGQPSYEQYF. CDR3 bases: TGTGCCAGCAGCTCCGGACAGCCCTCCTACGAGCAGTACTTC.

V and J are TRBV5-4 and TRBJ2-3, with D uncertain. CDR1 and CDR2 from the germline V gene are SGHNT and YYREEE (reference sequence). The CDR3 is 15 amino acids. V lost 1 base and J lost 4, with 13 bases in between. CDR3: CASSLTSQGSDTQYF. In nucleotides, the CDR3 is TGTGCCAGCAGCTTGACCTCCCAAGGGTCAGATACGCAGTATTTT.

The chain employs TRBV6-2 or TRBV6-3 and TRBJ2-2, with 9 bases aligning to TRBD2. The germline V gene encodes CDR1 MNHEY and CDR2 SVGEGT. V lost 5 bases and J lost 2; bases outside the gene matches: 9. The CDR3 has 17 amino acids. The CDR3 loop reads CASSQTSGLANTGELFF. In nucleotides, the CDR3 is TGTGCCAGCAGTCAGACTTCGGGACTAGCTAACACCGGGGAGCTGTTTTTT.

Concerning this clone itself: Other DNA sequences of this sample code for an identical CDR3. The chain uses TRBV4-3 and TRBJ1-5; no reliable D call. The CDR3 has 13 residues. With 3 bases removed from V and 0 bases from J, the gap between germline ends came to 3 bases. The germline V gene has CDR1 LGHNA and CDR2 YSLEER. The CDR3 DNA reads TGCGCCAGCAGCCAGGATAGCAATCAGCCCCAGCATTTT. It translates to CASSQDSNQPQHF.

The DNA for the CDR3 is TGTGCCAGCTCACCATTGGTGACTAGCCAGAGTAGCACAGATACGCAGTATTTT. Residues: CASSPLVTSQSSTDTQYF. The V gene is TRBV18, the J gene TRBJ2-3; TRBD2 matches at 7 bases. CDR3 length: 18 amino acids. The germline CDR1 and CDR2 sequences are KGHSH and LQKENI. V was pared by 2 bases and J by 0 bases, with 11 bases of the junction left unmatched.

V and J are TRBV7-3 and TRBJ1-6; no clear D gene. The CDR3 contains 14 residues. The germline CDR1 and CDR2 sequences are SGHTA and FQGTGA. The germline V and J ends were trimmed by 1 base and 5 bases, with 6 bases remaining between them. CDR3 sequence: CASSLMANNSPLHF. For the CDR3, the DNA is TGTGCCAGCAGCTTAATGGCCAATAATTCACCCCTCCACTTT.

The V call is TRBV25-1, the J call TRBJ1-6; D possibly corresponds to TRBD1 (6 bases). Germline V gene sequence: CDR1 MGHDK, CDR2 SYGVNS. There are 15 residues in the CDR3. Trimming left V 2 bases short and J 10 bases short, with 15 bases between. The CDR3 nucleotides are TGTGCCAGCAGTGAAATCGAGGAAAGGGGGTCACCCCTCCACTTT. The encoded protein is CASSEIEERGSPLHF. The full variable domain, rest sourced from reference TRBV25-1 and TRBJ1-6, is EADIYQTPRYLVIGTGKKITLECSQTMGHDKMYWYQQDPGMELHLIHYSYGVNSTEKGDLSSESTVSRIRTEHFPLTLESARPSHTSQYLCASSEIEERGSPLHFGNGTRLTVT.

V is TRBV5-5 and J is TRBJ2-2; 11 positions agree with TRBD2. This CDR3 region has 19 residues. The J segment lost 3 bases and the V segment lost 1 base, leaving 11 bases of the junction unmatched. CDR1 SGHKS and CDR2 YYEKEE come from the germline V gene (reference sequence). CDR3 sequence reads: CASSLYPFSGGADTGELFF. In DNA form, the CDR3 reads TGTGCCAGCAGCTTGTACCCCTTTAGCGGGGGGGCCGACACCGGGGAGCTGTTTTTT.